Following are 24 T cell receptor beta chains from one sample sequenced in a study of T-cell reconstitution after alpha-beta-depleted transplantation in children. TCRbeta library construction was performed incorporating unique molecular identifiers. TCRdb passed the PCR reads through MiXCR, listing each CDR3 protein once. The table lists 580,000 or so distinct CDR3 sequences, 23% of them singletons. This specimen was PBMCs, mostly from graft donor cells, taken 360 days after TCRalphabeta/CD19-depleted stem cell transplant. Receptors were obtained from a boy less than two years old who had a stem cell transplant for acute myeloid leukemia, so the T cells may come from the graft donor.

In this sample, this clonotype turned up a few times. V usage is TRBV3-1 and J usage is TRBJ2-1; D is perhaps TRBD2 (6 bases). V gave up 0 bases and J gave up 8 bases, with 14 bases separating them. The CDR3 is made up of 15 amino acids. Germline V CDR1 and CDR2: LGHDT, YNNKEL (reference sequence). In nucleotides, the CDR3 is TGTGCCAGCAGCCAAGAGCGTGGGGGGTTGTATGAGCAGTTCTTC. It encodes CASSQERGGLYEQFF.

DNA of the CDR3: TGTGCCAGCAGTTACAGTGACAGAACCTGGTATGGCTACACCTTC. Translated, it gives CASSYSDRTWYGYTF. The chain is built from TRBV6-2 or TRBV6-3 and TRBJ1-2, with a weak D call TRBD1 (5 bases). The germline CDR1 and CDR2 sequences are MNHEY and SVGEGT. CDR3 length equals 15 residues. Trimming shortened V by 2 bases and J by 5 bases, and 15 bases separated the two germline ends.

CDR3 DNA: TGTGCCAGCAGCCCAGCGGGACAGGGTGATTGGGAACTGTTTTTT. It specifies CASSPAGQGDWELFF. This rearrangement joins TRBV7-2 to TRBJ1-4, with 9 bases identical to TRBD1. CDR1 and CDR2 (germline): SGHTA, FQGNSA. The CDR3 runs to 15 residues. With 5 bases clipped from V and 12 bases from J, the junction kept 13 bases outside the gene matches.

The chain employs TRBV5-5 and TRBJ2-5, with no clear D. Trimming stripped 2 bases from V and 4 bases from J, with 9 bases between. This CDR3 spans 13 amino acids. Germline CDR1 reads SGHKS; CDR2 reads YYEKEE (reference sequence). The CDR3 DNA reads TGTGCCAGCAGCTTAGCATTGGTAGAGACCCAGTACTTC. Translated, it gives CASSLALVETQYF.

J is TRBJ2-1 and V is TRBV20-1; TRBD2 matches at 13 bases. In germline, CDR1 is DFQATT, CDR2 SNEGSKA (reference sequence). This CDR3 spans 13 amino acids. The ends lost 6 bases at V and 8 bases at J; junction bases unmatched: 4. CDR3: CSARTSGGHEQFF. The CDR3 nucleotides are TGCAGTGCAAGGACTAGCGGGGGACATGAGCAGTTCTTC.

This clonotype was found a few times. The CDR3 loop reads CASSFVGTGSETQYF. CDR3 nucleotide sequence: TGTGCCAGCAGCTTCGTCGGGACAGGCTCTGAGACCCAGTACTTC. The J gene is TRBJ2-5, the V gene TRBV7-3; 8 nucleotides agree with TRBD1. This CDR3 is 15 amino acids long. The ends lost 3 bases at V and 5 bases at J; junction bases unmatched: 8. Looked up from germline, CDR1 is SGHTA and CDR2 is FQGTGA.

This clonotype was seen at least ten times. CDR3 sequence (DNA): TGTGCCACCAGCACAATCAAACAGGGAGACACTGAAGCTTTCTTT. Protein product: CATSTIKQGDTEAFF. The gene calls are TRBV15 and TRBJ1-1, with a tentative D call TRBD1 (6 bases). The CDR3 length is 15 residues. In germline, CDR1 is LNHNV, CDR2 YYDKDF (reference sequence). The ends were cut back, 4 bases at V and 3 bases at J, with 15 bases in the middle. Looking up the rest from reference TRBV15 and TRBJ1-1 gives the full variable domain: DAMVIQNPRYQVTQFGKPVTLSCSQTLNHNVMYWYQQKSSQAPKLLFHYYDKDFNNEADTPDNFQSRRPNTSFCFLDIRSPGLGDTAMYLCATSTIKQGDTEAFFGQGTRLTVV.

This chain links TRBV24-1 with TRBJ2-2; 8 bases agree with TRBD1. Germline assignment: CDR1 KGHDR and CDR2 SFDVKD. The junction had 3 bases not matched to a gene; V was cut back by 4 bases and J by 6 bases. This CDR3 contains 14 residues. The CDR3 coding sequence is TGTGCCACCAGTGACCCGACAGGGGCCGGGGAGCTGTTTTTT. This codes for CATSDPTGAGELFF.

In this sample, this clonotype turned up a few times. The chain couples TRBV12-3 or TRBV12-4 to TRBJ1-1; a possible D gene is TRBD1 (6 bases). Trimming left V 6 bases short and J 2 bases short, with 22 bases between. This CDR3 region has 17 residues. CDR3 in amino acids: CASSPLRGADANTEAFF. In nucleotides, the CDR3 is TGTGCCAGCAGCCCCCTCCGGGGGGCAGATGCCAACACTGAAGCTTTCTTT.

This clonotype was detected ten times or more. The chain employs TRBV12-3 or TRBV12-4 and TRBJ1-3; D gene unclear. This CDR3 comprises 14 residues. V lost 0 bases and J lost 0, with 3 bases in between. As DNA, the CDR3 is TGTGCCAGCAGTTTAGCCCCCTCTGGAAACACCATATATTTT. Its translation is CASSLAPSGNTIYF.

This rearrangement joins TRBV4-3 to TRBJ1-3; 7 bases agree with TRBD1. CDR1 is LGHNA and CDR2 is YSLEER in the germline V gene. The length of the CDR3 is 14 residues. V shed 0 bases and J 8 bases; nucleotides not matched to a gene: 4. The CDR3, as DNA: TGCGCCAGCAGCCAAGAAGACAGGGCGGACACCATATATTTT. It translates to CASSQEDRADTIYF.

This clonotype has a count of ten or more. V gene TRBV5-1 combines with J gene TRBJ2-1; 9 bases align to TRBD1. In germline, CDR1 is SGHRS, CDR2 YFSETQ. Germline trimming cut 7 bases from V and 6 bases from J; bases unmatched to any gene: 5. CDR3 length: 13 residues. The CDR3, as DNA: TGCGCCAGCGTACAGGGGGCGGGCAATGAGCAGTTCTTC. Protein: CASVQGAGNEQFF. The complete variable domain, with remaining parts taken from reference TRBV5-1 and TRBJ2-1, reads KAGVTQTPRYLIKTRGQQVTLSCSPISGHRSVSWYQQTPGQGLQFLFEYFSETQRNKGNFPGRFSGRQFSNSRSEMNVSTLELGDSALYLCASVQGAGNEQFFGPGTRLTVL.

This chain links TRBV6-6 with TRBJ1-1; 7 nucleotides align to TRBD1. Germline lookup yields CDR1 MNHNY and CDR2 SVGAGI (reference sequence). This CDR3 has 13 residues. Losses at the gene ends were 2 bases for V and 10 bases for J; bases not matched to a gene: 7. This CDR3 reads CASSYGGQIGAFF. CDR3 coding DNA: TGTGCCAGCAGTTACGGGGGACAGATCGGAGCTTTCTTT.

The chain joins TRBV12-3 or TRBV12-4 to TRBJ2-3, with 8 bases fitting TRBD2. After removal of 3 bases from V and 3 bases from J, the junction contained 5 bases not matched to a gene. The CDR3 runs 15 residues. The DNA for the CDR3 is TGTGCCAGCAGTTTTCGGGCGGGAGGAACAGATACGCAGTATTTT. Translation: CASSFRAGGTDTQYF.

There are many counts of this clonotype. The CDR3 DNA sequence: TGTGCCAGCAGCTTCGCCGGGGAGCTGTTTTTT. This codes for CASSFAGELFF. V and J are TRBV5-6 and TRBJ2-2; no firm D call. This CDR3 region has 11 residues. V was clipped by 2 bases and J by 6 bases, with 2 bases between them. Germline CDR1 reads SGHDT; CDR2 reads YYEEEE.

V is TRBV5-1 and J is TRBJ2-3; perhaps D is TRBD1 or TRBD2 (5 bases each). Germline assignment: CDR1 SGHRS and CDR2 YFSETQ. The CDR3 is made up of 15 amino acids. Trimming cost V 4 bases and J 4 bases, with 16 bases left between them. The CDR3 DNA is TGCGCCAGCAGCATGAGGGGCAGGGTCCCAGATACGCAGTATTTT. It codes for CASSMRGRVPDTQYF. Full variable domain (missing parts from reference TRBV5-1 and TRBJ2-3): KAGVTQTPRYLIKTRGQQVTLSCSPISGHRSVSWYQQTPGQGLQFLFEYFSETQRNKGNFPGRFSGRQFSNSRSEMNVSTLELGDSALYLCASSMRGRVPDTQYFGPGTRLTVL.

The CDR3: CASSLGGLNTGELFF. As DNA, the CDR3 is TGTGCCAGCAGCCTCGGGGGTCTTAACACCGGGGAGCTGTTTTTT. This chain connects TRBV28 to TRBJ2-2, with D possibly being TRBD2 (6 bases). This CDR3 is 15 amino acids long. Per the germline V gene, CDR1 is MDHEN and CDR2 is SYDVKM. With 6 bases removed from V and 2 bases from J, the gap between germline ends came to 13 bases.

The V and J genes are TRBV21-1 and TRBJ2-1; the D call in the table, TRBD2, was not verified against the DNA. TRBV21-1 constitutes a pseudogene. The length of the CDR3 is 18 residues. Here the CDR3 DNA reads TGTGCCAGCCGATTGGGGGTAGCGGGGTTCAGTTCCTACAATGAGCAGTTCTTC. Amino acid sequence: CASRLGVAGFSSYNEQFF.

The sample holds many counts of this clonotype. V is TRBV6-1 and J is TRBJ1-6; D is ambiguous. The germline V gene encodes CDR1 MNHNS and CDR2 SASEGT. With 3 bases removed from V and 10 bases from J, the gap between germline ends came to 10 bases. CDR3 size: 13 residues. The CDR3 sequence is CASSDLEGSPLHF. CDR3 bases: TGTGCCAGCAGTGATTTGGAAGGGTCACCCCTCCACTTT.

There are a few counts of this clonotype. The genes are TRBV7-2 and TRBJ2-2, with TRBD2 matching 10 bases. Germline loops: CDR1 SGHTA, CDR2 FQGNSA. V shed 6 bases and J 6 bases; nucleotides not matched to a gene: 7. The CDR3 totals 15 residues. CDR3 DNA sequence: TGTGCCAGCAGACCGACTAGCGGGTCCTCCGGGGAGCTGTTTTTT. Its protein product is CASRPTSGSSGELFF.

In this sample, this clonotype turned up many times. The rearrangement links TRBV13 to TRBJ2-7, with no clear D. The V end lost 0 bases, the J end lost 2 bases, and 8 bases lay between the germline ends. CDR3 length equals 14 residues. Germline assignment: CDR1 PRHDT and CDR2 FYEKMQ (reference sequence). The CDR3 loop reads CASSLGGVTYEQYV. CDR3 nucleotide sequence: TGTGCCAGCAGCTTAGGCGGCGTTACCTACGAGCAGTACGTC.

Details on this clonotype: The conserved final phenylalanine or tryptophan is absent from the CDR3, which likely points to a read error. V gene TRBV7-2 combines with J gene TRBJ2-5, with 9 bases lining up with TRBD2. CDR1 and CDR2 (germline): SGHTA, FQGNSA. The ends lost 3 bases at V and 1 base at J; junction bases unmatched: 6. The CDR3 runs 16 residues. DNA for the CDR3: TGTGCCAGCAGCTTTGGGCTAGCGGGGATCCAAGAGACCCAGTACTGC. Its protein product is CASSFGLAGIQETQYC.

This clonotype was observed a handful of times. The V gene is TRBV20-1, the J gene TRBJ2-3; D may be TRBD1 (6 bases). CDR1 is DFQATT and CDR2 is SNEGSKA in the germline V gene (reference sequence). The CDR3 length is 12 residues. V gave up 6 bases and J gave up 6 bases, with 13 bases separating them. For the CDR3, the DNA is TGCAGTGCGGAACACAGGGAGGATACGCAGTATTTT. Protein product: CSAEHREDTQYF.

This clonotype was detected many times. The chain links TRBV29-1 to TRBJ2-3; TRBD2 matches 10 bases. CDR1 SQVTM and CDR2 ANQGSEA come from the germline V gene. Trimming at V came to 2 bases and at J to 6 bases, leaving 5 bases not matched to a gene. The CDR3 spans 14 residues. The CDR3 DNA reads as TGCAGCGTTGAAAGGCGACTAGCGGGCGATACGCAGTATTTT. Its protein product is CSVERRLAGDTQYF.